The sequence of this T cell receptor (beta chain) was determined in a study of type 1 and type 2 diabetes patients. This CDR3 region has 15 residues. Trimming stripped 11 bases from V and 1 base from J, with 17 bases between. Germline CDR1 reads LNHDA; CDR2 reads SQIVND (reference sequence). Genomic DNA was the PCR template. Multiplex PCR with 30 forward and 13 reverse primers amplified the TCR beta CDR3. Using its own MiXCR run on the multiplex PCR reads, TCRdb lists one record per CDR3 protein. The sample has approximately 260,000 distinct CDR3 sequences, around 50% seen once; the top ten hold about an eighth.

This TCR derives from a man between 18 and 29 years old with type 2 diabetes. Sequenced input: peripheral blood mononuclear cells (PBMCs). This chain uses TRBV19 with TRBJ2-2; D not resolved. CDR3 residues: CACSQAGLNTGELFF. The CDR3 bases are TGTGCCTGCAGCCAGGCAGGCCTGAACACCGGGGAGCTGTTTTTT.